This T cell receptor (beta chain) was sequenced in a study of PD-1 blockade in mismatch repair-deficient tumors. CDR1 is SGHNT, CDR2 YYREEE, per germline (reference sequence). This CDR3 contains 16 residues. V shed 1 base and J 1 base; nucleotides not matched to a gene: 2. Using immunoSEQ multiplex PCR, the repertoire was profiled, and TCRdb retains in-frame clones only, with some absent. Here the sample spans about 84,000 clones, more than 65% being singletons. This sequence originates from an adult with mismatch repair-deficient cancer. Specimen: peripheral blood, collected 12 weeks after starting pembrolizumab. This chain links TRBV5-4 with TRBJ2-3; TRBD2 matches at 11 bases. CDR3 DNA sequence: TGTGCCAGCAGCTTGAGACTAGCGGGGCGCACAGATACGCAGTATTTT. It is translated as CASSLRLAGRTDTQYF.